This paragraph covers one T cell receptor (beta chain) sequence. Its target is not known. The protocol was immunoSEQ multiplex PCR, while the TCRdb copy is restricted to in-frame clones and leaves out a portion. The sample yields 200,000 to 300,000 clones, around 88% seen once. The data were obtained in a study of Ad26.COV2.S vaccination and SARS-CoV-2 variants. Study-wide context: Each vaccinee took Ad26.COV2.S intramuscularly, once or twice 56 days apart. Overall study findings and caveats: TCR breadth and depth analyses may have underestimated total T cell responses. Responses of spike-specific T cells (both CD8+ and CD4+) reportedly showed substantial breadth after vaccination.

As to treatment: some 20 received Ad26.COV2.S at low or high dose, single or two shots; about 5 received placebo; per-sample allocation not given. It was on day 63 after the first vaccine or placebo injection that samples were taken. This receptor was identified in a person aged 18 to 65 who received the Ad26.COV2.S COVID-19 vaccine or a placebo. This specimen consisted of peripheral blood, obtained in a trial of Ad26.COV2.S vaccine versus placebo.

The CDR3 spells CASSSGQHNTEAFF. The DNA for the CDR3 is TGTGCCAGCTCATCGGGACAGCACAACACTGAAGCTTTCTTT. The V call is TRBV18, the J call TRBJ1-1, with 7 bases aligning to TRBD1. Germline assignment: CDR1 KGHSH and CDR2 LQKENI. Trimming cost V 5 bases and J 2 bases; bases outside gene matches: 5. The CDR3 is 14 residues long.